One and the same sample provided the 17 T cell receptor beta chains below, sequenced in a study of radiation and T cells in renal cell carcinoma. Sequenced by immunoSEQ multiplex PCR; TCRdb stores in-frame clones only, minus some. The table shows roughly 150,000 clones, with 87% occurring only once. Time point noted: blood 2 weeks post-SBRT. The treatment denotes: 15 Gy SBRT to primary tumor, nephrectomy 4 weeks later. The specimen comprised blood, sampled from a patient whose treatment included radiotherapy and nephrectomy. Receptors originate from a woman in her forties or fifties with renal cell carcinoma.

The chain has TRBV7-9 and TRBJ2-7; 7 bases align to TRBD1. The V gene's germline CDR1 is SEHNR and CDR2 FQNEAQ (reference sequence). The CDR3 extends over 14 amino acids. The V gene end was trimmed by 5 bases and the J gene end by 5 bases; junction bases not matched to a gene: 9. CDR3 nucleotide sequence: TGTGCCAGCAGCGACGGACAGGTGAGAAACGAGCAGTACTTC. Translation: CASSDGQVRNEQYF. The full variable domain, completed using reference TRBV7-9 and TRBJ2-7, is DTGVSQNPRHKITKRGQNVTFRCDPISEHNRLYWYRQTLGQGPEFLTYFQNEAQLEKSRLLSDRFSAERPKGSFSTLEIQRTEQGDSAMYLCASSDGQVRNEQYFGPGTRLTVT.

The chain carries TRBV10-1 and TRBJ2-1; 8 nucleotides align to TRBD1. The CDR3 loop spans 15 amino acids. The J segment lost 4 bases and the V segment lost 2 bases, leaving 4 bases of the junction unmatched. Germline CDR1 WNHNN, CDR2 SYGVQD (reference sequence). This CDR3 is CASSELDRVYNEQFF. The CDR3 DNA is TGCGCCAGCAGTGAGCTGGACAGGGTTTACAATGAGCAGTTCTTC.

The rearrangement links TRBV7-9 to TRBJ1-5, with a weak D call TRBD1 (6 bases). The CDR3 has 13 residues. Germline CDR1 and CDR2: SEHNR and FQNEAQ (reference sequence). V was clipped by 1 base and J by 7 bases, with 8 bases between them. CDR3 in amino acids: CASSLGGGQPQHF. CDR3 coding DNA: TGTGCCAGCAGCTTAGGAGGGGGACAGCCCCAGCATTTT.

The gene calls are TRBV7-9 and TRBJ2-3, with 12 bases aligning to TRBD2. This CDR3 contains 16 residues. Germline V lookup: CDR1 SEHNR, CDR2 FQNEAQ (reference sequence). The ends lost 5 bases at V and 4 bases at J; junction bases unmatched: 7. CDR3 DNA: TGTGCCAGCAGCCCCTGGACTAGCGGGGACTCAGATACGCAGTATTTT. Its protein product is CASSPWTSGDSDTQYF. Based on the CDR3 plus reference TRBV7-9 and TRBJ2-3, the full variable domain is DTGVSQNPRHKITKRGQNVTFRCDPISEHNRLYWYRQTLGQGPEFLTYFQNEAQLEKSRLLSDRFSAERPKGSFSTLEIQRTEQGDSAMYLCASSPWTSGDSDTQYFGPGTRLTVL.

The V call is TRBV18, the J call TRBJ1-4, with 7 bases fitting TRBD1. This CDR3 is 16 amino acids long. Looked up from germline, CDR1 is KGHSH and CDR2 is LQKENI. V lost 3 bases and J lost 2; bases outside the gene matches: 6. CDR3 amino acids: CASSPLEGATNEKLFF. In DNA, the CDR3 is TGTGCCAGCTCACCCTTAGAGGGGGCGACTAATGAAAAACTGTTTTTT.

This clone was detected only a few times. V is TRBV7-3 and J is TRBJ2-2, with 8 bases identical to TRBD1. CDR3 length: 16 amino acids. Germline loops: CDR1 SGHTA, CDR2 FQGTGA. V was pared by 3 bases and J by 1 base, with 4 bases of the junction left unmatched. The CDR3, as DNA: TGTGCCAGCAGCTTGGGGACAGGCTGGAACACCGGGGAGCTGTTTTTT. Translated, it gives CASSLGTGWNTGELFF.

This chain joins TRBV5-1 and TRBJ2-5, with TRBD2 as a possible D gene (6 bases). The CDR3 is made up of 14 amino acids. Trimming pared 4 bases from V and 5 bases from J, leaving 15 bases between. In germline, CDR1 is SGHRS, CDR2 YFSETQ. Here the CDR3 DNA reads TGCGCCAGCAGCCCTGGGACTTCGTTGGAGACCCAGTACTTC. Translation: CASSPGTSLETQYF.

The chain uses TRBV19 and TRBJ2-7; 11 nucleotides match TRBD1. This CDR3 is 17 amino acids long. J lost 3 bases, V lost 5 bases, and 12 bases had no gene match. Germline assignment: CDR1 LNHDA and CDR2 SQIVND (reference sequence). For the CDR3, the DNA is TGTGCCAGTAGTCTGCCGCGGACAGGGGGCGACTACTACGAGCAGTACTTC. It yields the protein CASSLPRTGGDYYEQYF.

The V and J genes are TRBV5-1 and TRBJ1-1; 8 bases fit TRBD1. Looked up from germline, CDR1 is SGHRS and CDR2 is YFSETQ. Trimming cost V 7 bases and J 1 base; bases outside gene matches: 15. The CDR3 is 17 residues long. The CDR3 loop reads CASRQNGQGRGNTEAFF. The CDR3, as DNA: TGCGCCAGCCGACAAAACGGACAGGGCCGAGGGAACACTGAAGCTTTCTTT. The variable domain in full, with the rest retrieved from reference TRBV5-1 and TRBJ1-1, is KAGVTQTPRYLIKTRGQQVTLSCSPISGHRSVSWYQQTPGQGLQFLFEYFSETQRNKGNFPGRFSGRQFSNSRSEMNVSTLELGDSALYLCASRQNGQGRGNTEAFFGQGTRLTVV.

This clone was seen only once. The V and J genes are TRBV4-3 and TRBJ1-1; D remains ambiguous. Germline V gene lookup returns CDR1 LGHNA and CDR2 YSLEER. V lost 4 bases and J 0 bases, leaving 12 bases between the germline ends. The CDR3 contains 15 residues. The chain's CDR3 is CASSPRVGMNTEAFF. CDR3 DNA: TGCGCCAGCAGCCCCCGGGTAGGAATGAACACTGAAGCTTTCTTT.

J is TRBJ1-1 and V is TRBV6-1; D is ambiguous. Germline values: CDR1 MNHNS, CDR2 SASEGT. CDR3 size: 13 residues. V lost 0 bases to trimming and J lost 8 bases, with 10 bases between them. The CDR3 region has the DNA TGTGCCAGCAGTGAAGCGCTCCGGGAGGAAGCTTTCTTT. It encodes CASSEALREEAFF.

The CDR3 DNA is TGTGCCAGCAGCTTAGGTCAGATCATTTATAATTCACCCCTCCACTTT. Translation gives CASSLGQIIYNSPLHF. This sequence joins TRBV7-9 and TRBJ1-6; the D is unclear. Looked up from germline, CDR1 is SEHNR and CDR2 is FQNEAQ (reference sequence). The CDR3 covers 16 residues. Trimming shortened V by 1 base and J by 4 bases, and 11 bases separated the two germline ends.

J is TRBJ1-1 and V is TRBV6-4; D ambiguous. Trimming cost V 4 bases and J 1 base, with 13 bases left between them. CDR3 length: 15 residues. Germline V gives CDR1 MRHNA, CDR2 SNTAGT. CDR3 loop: CASSAGPLSNTEAFF. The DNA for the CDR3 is TGTGCCAGCAGTGCCGGCCCACTGTCGAACACTGAAGCTTTCTTT.

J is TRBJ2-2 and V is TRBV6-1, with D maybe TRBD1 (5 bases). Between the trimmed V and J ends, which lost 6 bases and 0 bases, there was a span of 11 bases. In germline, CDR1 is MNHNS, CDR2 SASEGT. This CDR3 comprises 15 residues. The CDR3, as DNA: TGTGCCAGCAGGACAGAACCCGCGAACACCGGGGAGCTGTTTTTT. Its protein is CASRTEPANTGELFF.

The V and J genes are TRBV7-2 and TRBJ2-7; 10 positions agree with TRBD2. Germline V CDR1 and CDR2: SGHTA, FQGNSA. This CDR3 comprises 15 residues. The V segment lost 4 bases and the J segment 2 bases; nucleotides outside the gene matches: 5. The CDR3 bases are TGTGCCAGCAGCTATACTAGCGGGGCTGCCTACGAGCAGTACTTC. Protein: CASSYTSGAAYEQYF.

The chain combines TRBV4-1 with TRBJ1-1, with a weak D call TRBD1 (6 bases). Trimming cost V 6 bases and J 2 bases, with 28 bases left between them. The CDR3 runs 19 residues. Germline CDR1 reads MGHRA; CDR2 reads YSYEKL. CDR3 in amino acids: CASSPGGGRKILGNTEAFF. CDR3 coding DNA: TGCGCCAGCAGTCCCGGGGGGGGCAGAAAGATTTTGGGTAACACTGAAGCTTTCTTT.

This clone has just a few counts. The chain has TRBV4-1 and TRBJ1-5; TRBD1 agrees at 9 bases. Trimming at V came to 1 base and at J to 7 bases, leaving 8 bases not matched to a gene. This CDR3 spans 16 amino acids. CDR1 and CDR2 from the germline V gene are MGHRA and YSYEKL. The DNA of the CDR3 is TGCGCCAGCAGCCAAGGTCCACAGGGGGCGAAACAGCCCCAGCATTTT. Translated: CASSQGPQGAKQPQHF.